The subject of this entry is one T cell receptor (beta chain). These data are taken from a study of T-cell memory formation after mild COVID-19. V was clipped by 1 base and J by 4 bases, with 10 bases between them. Germline V gives CDR1 SGHRS, CDR2 YFSETQ. The CDR3 contains 14 residues. 5'RACE primed at constant segments yielded TCR alpha and TCR beta cDNA libraries bearing sample barcodes and UMIs. Using its own MiXCR run on the 5' RACE reads, TCRdb lists one record per CDR3 protein. Of over 250,000 distinct CDR3 sequences in the sample, roughly 15% are singletons; the top ten hold 20% to 25%. The TCR originated in a man aged 18 to 29 who had mild COVID-19 (a few samples of this study predate the infection). Cell type and time point are not known. Sequenced sample: PBMCs or a T cell subset sorted from them (not recorded which). J is TRBJ2-3 and V is TRBV5-1; possible D gene TRBD2, 5 bases. Written as DNA, the CDR3 is TGCGCCAGCAGCTTGTCCGGGGATGCAGATACGCAGTATTTT. It specifies CASSLSGDADTQYF.